One TCR beta chain is described in this entry. This specimen comes from a study of OX40 agonist ivuxolimab in advanced cancers. Background on the study: Each patient was given ivuxolimab into a vein every 2 weeks, at 0.01 to 10 mg/kg.

Blood was sampled at baseline, cycle 4 day 1, and cycle 7 day 1. Using immunoSEQ multiplex PCR, the repertoire was profiled, and TCRdb retains in-frame clones only, with some absent. The sample yields more than 70,000 clones, roughly 91% seen once. Germline lookup yields CDR1 SGHTA and CDR2 FQGNSA. Trimming took 4 bases from V and 2 from J, leaving 6 bases between them. This CDR3 region has 12 residues. This clonotype originated in an adult with an advanced solid tumor such as melanoma, head and neck, liver or kidney cancer. The sample consisted of CD4+ or CD8+ T cells sorted from blood, taken in a trial of the OX40 agonist ivuxolimab. This rearrangement joins TRBV7-2 to TRBJ2-7; D gene unclear. Written as DNA, the CDR3 is TGTGCCAGCAGCTCCAACCCCTACGAGCAGTACTTC. Protein sequence: CASSSNPYEQYF.